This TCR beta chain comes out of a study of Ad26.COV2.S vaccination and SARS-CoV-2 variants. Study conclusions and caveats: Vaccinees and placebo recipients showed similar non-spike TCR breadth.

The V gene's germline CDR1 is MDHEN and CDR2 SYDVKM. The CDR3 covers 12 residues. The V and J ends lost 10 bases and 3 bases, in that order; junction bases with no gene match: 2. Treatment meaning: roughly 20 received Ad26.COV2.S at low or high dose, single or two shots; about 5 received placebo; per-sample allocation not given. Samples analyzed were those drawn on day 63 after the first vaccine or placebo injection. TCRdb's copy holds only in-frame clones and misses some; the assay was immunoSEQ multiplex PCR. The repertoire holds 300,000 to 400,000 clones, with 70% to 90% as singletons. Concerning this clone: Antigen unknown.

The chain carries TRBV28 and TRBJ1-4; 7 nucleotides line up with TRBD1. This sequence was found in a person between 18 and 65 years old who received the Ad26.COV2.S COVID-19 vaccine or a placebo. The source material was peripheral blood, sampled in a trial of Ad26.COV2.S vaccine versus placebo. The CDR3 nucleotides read TGTGCCACGGGACAGCCTAATGAAAAACTGTTTTTT. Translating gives CATGQPNEKLFF.